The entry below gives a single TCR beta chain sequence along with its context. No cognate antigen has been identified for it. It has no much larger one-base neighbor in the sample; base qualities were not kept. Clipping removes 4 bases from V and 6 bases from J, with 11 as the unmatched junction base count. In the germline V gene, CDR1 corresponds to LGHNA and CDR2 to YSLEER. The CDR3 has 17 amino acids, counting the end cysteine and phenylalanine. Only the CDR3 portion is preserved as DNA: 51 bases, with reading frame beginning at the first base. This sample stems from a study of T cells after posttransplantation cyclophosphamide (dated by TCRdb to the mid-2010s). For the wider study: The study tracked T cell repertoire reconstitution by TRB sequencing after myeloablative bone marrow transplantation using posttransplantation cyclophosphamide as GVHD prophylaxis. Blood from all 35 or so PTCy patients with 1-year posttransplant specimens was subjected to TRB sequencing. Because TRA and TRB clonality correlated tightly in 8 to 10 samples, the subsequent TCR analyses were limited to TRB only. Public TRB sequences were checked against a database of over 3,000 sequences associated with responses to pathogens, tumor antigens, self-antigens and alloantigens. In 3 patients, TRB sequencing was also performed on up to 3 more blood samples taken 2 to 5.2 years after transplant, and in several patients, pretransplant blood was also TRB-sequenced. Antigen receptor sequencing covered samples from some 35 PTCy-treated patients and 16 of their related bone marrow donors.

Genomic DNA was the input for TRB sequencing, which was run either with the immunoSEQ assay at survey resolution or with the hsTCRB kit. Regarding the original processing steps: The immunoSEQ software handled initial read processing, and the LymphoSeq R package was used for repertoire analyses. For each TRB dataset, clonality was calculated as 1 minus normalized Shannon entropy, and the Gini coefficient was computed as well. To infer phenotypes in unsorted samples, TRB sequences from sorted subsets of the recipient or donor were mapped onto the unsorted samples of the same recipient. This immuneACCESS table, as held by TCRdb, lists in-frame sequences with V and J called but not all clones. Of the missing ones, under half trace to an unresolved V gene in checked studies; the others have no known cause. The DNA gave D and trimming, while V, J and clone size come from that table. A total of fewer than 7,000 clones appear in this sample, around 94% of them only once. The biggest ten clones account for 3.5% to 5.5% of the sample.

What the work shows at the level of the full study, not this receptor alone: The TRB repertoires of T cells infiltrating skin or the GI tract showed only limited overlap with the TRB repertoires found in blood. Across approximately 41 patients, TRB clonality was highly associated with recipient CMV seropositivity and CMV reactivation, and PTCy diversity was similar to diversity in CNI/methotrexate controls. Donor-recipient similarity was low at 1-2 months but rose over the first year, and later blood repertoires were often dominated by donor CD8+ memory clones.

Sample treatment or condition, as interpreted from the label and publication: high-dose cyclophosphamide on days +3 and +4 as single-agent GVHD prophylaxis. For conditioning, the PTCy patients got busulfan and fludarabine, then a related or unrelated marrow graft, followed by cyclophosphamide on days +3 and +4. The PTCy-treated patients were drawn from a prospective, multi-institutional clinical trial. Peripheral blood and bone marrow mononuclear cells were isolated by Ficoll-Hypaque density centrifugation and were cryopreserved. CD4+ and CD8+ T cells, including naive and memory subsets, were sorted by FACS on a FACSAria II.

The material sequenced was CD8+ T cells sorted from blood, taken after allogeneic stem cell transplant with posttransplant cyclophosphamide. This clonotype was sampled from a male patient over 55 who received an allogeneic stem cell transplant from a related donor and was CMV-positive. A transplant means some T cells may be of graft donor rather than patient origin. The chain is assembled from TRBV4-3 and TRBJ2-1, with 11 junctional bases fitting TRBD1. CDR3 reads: CASSLVPEGTGGNEQFF. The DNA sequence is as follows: TGCGCCAGCAGCCTTGTACCCGAAGGGACAGGGGGCAATGAGCAGTTCTTC.